These T cell receptor beta chains were read from a single sample in a study of cytomegalovirus exposure and HLA in healthy donors. Assay used: immunoSEQ multiplex PCR; TCRdb lists only in-frame clones, some missing. The sample has about 110,000 clones, around 86% seen once. Sequencing was done on a sample of PBMCs. These receptors were obtained from a man aged 40-50 years in good health and CMV-seronegative. Both conserved end residues are part of each CDR3. A D gene is named only where the DNA matches it firmly. The listing skips clone size in some rows; elsewhere it reads once, few, many or a size class.

j_gene,d_gene,abundance,v_gene,CDR3nt,CDR3aa
TRBJ2-7,TRBD2,NA,TRBV30,TGTGCCTGGAATACGGGGGGGCAATACGAGCAGTACTTC,CAWNTGGQYEQYF
TRBJ1-1,NA,NA,TRBV15,TGTGCCACCAGCGAACTCTTGATAGAGAACACTGAAGCTTTCTTT,CATSELLIENTEAFF
TRBJ1-5,NA,NA,TRBV6-1,TGTGCCAGCAGTGAGGAGTTGGACTCGGATCAGCCCCAGCATTTT,CASSEELDSDQPQHF
TRBJ2-1,NA,NA,TRBV27,TGTGCCAGCAGCCCTGACAGGAATTCCTACAATGAGCAGTTCTTC,CASSPDRNSYNEQFF
TRBJ2-3,NA,NA,TRBV28,TGTGCCAGCAGTCGACGACAGGCGGCCACAGATACGCAGTATTTT,CASSRRQAATDTQYF
TRBJ2-2,NA,NA,TRBV5-1,TGCGCCAGCAGCTTGGCTGTGAACACCGGGGAGCTGTTTTTT,CASSLAVNTGELFF
TRBJ2-7,TRBD2,NA,TRBV20-1,TGCAGTGCGGGACTAGCGGACGAGCAGTACTTC,CSAGLADEQYF
TRBJ2-1,TRBD2,NA,TRBV9,TGTGCCAGCAGCGTAGAGTCAGCGGGGGCTTCCTCCTACAATGAGCAGTTCTTC,CASSVESAGASSYNEQFF
TRBJ2-1,TRBD1,NA,TRBV2,TGTGCCAGCAGACCCCGGGACAGGATGTATGAGCAGTTCTTC,CASRPRDRMYEQFF
TRBJ2-5,TRBD2,NA,TRBV5-1,TGCGCCAGCAGCTTTAGCGGGGGGGCCAGGGAGACCCAGTACTTC,CASSFSGGARETQYF
TRBJ1-2,NA,NA,TRBV6-5,TGTGCCAGCAGTTACTCGACCAGGGCAGGGGGCTACACCTTC,CASSYSTRAGGYTF
TRBJ2-2,TRBD1,few,TRBV2,TGTGCCAGCATCTTGGACAGGGGAGTTAACACCGGGGAGCTGTTTTTT,CASILDRGVNTGELFF
TRBJ1-2,TRBD1,NA,TRBV6-1,TGTGCCAGCAGTAAGACAGGGGATTATGGCTACACCTTC,CASSKTGDYGYTF
TRBJ2-1,TRBD2,NA,TRBV27,TGTGCCAGCAGCCAGGGACTAGCGGGGGGAGGTAGTGAGCAGTTCTTC,CASSQGLAGGGSEQFF
TRBJ1-2,NA,NA,TRBV5-4,TGTGCCAGCAGCCTTGCAGGGACTGAGGGCTACACCTTC,CASSLAGTEGYTF
TRBJ1-2,NA,NA,TRBV27,TGTGCCAGCAAGGCAGGCCCCTATGGCTACACCTTC,CASKAGPYGYTF
TRBJ2-7,NA,NA,TRBV6-1,TGTGCCAGCAGTGAATTATGGGGCAATGGCGAGCAGTACTTC,CASSELWGNGEQYF
TRBJ1-1,TRBD1,NA,TRBV25-1,TGTGCCAGCAACGGGGACAGGGAAGATACTGAAGCTTTCTTT,CASNGDREDTEAFF
TRBJ2-5,NA,once,TRBV5-1,TGCGCCAGCAGCCGGGGGACCTTAGAGACCCAGTACTTC,CASSRGTLETQYF
TRBJ1-5,NA,NA,TRBV11-2,TGTGCCAGCAGCGCGGGGACCGGGGATCAGCCCCAGCATTTT,CASSAGTGDQPQHF
TRBJ2-7,TRBD2,NA,TRBV5-1,TGCGCCAGCAGACGGGGGGAATACGAGCAGTACTTC,CASRRGEYEQYF
TRBJ2-7,NA,NA,TRBV14,TGTGCCAGCAGCCAGTCAGGCGAGCAGTACTTC,CASSQSGEQYF
TRBJ2-3,TRBD2,once,TRBV18,TGTGCCAGCTCACCGCTGGGAGGGTTAGATACGCAGTATTTT,CASSPLGGLDTQYF
TRBJ2-2,TRBD1,NA,TRBV6-5,TGTGCCACGAAACGGGACAGAACGAACACCGGGGAGCTGTTTTTT,CATKRDRTNTGELFF
TRBJ2-1,TRBD2,NA,TRBV15,TGTGCCACCAGCAGAGTTAGCGGGGTGGGCCTTACCTACAATGAGCAGTTCTTC,CATSRVSGVGLTYNEQFF
TRBJ2-7,TRBD2,NA,TRBV6-5,TGTGCCAGCAGAGCACTAGCGGGGGAATACGAGCAGTACTTC,CASRALAGEYEQYF
TRBJ1-1,NA,NA,TRBV19,TGTGCCAGTAGTATACTGGCAGGCCGGGGGAACACTGAAGCTTTCTTT,CASSILAGRGNTEAFF
TRBJ1-4,NA,NA,TRBV7-2,TGTGCCAGCAGCTTAAGCCCCCTCAGGCCTGCAACTAATGAAAAACTGTTTTTT,CASSLSPLRPATNEKLFF
TRBJ2-7,TRBD1,NA,TRBV5-1,TGCGCCAGCAGCCTTAGACGGGGACAGGGAGCCTACGAGCAGTACTTC,CASSLRRGQGAYEQYF
TRBJ1-5,TRBD1,NA,TRBV5-8,TGTGCCAGCAGCAGGGGGCTAGGGAGCAATCAGCCCCAGCATTTT,CASSRGLGSNQPQHF
TRBJ1-5,NA,NA,TRBV7-8,TGTGCCAGCAGCTTAGTGGGCCGCGGAGGGGGCAATCAGCCCCAGCATTTT,CASSLVGRGGGNQPQHF
TRBJ2-3,TRBD1,NA,TRBV5-4,TGTGCCAGCAGGGACGACCTCGCAGGGGGCAAAAATACGCAGTATTTT,CASRDDLAGGKNTQYF
TRBJ1-6,NA,once,TRBV30,TGTGCCTGGAGTGTACGAGCAGGGCTTAATTCACCCCTCCACTTT,CAWSVRAGLNSPLHF
TRBJ1-5,NA,NA,TRBV25-1,TGTGCCAGCAGTGAATCGGGACTTAGCAATCAGCCCCAGCATTTT,CASSESGLSNQPQHF
TRBJ2-3,TRBD2,NA,TRBV5-1,TGCGCCAGCAGCTTGGAAGGGCTCGCGGGGGGGAGCACAGATACGCAGTATTTT,CASSLEGLAGGSTDTQYF
TRBJ2-1,NA,NA,TRBV6-5,TGTGCCAGCAGTTACAACAGAGAGCAGTTCTTC,CASSYNREQFF
TRBJ2-1,NA,NA,TRBV4-1,TGCGCCAGCAGTTCCGTTTACAATGAGCAGTTCTTC,CASSSVYNEQFF
TRBJ2-7,TRBD1,NA,TRBV7-6,TGTGCCAGCAGCTTAGACGAGACAGGGGGTTCCTACGAGCAGTACTTC,CASSLDETGGSYEQYF
TRBJ2-5,NA,NA,TRBV28,TGTGCCAGCAGTTCAGGACATATCCAAGAGACCCAGTACTTC,CASSSGHIQETQYF
TRBJ1-1,NA,NA,TRBV28,TGTGCCAGCAGTTTACGGCAGGCCGGGAACACTGAAGCTTTCTTT,CASSLRQAGNTEAFF
TRBJ1-2,TRBD1,NA,TRBV6-5,TGTGCCAGCAGTACAGGGGATGGCTACACCTTC,CASSTGDGYTF
TRBJ1-5,NA,NA,TRBV6-1,TGTGCCAGCAGTGAAGCGATGGGGGGTCAGCCCCAGCATTTT,CASSEAMGGQPQHF
TRBJ2-6,TRBD1,NA,TRBV30,TGTGCCTGGAGTCCAGGGGGCGTTACTGGGGCCAACGTCCTGACTTTC,CAWSPGGVTGANVLTF